This T cell receptor beta chain stems from a study of identical twins. This clonotype appeared a single time. Its antigen remains unidentified. CDR3 size: 15 residues. Germline V gene sequence: CDR1 SGHTA, CDR2 FQGNSA. V lost 5 bases, J lost 11 bases, and 17 bases stayed unmatched. Study results and limitations: Twins' excess sharing was less marked for out-of-frame beta sequences. Conclusions were drawn cross-sectionally by statistical analysis, without following the same donors.

Template switching added a universal primer site, and cDNA bore unique molecular identifiers. TCRdb passed the 5' RACE reads through MiXCR, listing each CDR3 protein once. The sample lists 1.5 million to 2 million distinct CDR3 sequences, less than 35% occurring once. The source of this sequence is a newborn girl in good health. The rearrangement joins TRBV7-2 to TRBJ2-5, with TRBD2 matching 7 bases. The sample comprised cord blood. The CDR3 DNA sequence: TGTGCCAGCAGCACAACGCGACTAGCTTTACAGGAGCAGTACTTC. Translated, it gives CASSTTRLALQEQYF.